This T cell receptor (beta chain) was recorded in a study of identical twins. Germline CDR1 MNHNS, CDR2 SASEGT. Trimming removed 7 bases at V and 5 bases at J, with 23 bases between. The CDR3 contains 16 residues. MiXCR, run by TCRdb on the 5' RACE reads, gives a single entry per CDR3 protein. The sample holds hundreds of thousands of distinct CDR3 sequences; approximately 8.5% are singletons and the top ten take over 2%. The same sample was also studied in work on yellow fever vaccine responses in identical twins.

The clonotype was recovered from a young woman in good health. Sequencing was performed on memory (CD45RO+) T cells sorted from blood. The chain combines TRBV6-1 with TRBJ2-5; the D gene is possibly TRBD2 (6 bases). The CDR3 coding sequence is TGTGCCAGCACCCTCAACCATCTGAGGAGGGATGAGACCCAGTACTTC. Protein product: CASTLNHLRRDETQYF.